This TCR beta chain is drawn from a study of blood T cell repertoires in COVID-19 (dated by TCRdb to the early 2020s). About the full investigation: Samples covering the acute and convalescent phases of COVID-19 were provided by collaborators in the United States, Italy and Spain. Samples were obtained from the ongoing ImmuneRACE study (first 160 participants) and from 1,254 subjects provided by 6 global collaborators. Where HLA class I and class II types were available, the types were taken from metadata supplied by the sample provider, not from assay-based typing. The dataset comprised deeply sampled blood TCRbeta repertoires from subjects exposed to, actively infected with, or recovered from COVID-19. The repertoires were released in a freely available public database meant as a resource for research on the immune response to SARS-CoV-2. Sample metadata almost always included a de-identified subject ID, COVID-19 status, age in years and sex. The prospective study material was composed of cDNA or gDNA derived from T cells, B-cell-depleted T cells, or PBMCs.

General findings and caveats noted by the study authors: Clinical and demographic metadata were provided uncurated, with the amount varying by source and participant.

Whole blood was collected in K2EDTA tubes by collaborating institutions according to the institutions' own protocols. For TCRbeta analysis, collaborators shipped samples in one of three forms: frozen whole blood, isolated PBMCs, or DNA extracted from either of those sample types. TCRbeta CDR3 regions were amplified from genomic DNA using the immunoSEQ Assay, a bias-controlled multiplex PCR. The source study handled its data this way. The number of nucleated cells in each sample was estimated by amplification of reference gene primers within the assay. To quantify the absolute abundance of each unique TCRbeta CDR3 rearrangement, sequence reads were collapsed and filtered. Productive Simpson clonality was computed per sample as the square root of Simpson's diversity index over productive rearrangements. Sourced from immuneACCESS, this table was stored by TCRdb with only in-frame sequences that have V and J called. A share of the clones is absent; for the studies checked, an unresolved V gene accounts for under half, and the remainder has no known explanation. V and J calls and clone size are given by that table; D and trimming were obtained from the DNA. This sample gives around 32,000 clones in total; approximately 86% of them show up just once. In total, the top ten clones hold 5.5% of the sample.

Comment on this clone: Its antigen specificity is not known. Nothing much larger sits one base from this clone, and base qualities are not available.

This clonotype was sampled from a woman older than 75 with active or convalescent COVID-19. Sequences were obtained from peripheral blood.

The CDR3 has the sequence CSAEVSGSQYF. The sequenced DNA is TGCAGTGCGGAGGTGTCGGGGTCCCAGTACTTC. The chain is made from TRBV20-1 and TRBJ2-5; matching of 5 bases hints at TRBD2 as the D gene. From a lookup of the germline V gene (reference sequence), CDR1 and CDR2 are DFQATT and SNEGSKA. The CDR3 measures 11 amino acids from cysteine to phenylalanine. Only the CDR3 region is kept as DNA, spanning 33 bases read in frame from base 1. V and J lose 6 bases and 9 bases, and a span of 14 bases separates them.